These 2 T cell receptor beta chains came from one sample sequenced in a study of blood T cell repertoires in COVID-19. Sequenced by immunoSEQ multiplex PCR; TCRdb stores in-frame clones only, minus some. The data hold 65,000 or so clones, with around nine tenths observed a single time. The sequencing input was peripheral blood. These receptors originate from a man aged 55-75 years with acute or convalescent COVID-19.

J is TRBJ2-2 and V is TRBV24-1, with D tentatively TRBD2 (6 bases). The CDR3 spans 16 residues. In germline, CDR1 is KGHDR, CDR2 SFDVKD. Trimming left V 4 bases short and J 6 bases short, with 17 bases between. The CDR3 sequence is CATSDPGTSKAGELFF. Here the CDR3 DNA reads TGTGCCACCAGTGACCCCGGGACTTCGAAGGCCGGGGAGCTGTTTTTT.

The rearrangement links TRBV14 to TRBJ1-2; 9 positions agree with TRBD1. The V segment lost 0 bases and the J segment 4 bases; nucleotides outside the gene matches: 15. CDR1 and CDR2 from the germline V gene are SGHDN and FVKESK. The CDR3 consists of 19 residues. The CDR3 DNA sequence: TGTGCCAGCAGCCAAGATCCTATACCTATAACAGGGGGCGCCTATGGCTACACCTTC. Encoded protein: CASSQDPIPITGGAYGYTF.